This TCR beta chain derives from a study of T-cell memory formation after mild COVID-19. Study results and caveats: Clones that contracted clustered mainly in CM and EM if CD4+ and in EMRA if CD8+. Specificity for SARS-CoV-2 was not confirmed among the second-wave clones peaking on day 37. Clones that shrank (day 15 to 85) were balanced CD4/CD8, whereas later expanders leaned CD4+.

TCRdb reprocessed the 5' RACE reads via MiXCR and lists one record per CDR3 protein. The sample has 360,000 or so distinct CDR3 sequences; 25% to 30% are singletons. As to this clonotype: What it recognizes is unknown.

The CDR3 loop spans 15 amino acids. Trimming removed 8 bases at V and 5 bases at J, with 18 bases between. J is TRBJ2-2 and V is TRBV12-3 or TRBV12-4; possibly TRBD2 for D (5 bases). Sequencing was done on a sample of PBMCs or a T cell subset sorted from them (not recorded which). The sequence derives from an adult woman who had mild COVID-19 (a few samples of this study predate the infection). Cell type and time point are not known. The DNA for the CDR3 is TGTGCCAGCGTCGAGGGCTACCCGTCGACCGGGGAGCTGTTTTTT. It encodes CASVEGYPSTGELFF.